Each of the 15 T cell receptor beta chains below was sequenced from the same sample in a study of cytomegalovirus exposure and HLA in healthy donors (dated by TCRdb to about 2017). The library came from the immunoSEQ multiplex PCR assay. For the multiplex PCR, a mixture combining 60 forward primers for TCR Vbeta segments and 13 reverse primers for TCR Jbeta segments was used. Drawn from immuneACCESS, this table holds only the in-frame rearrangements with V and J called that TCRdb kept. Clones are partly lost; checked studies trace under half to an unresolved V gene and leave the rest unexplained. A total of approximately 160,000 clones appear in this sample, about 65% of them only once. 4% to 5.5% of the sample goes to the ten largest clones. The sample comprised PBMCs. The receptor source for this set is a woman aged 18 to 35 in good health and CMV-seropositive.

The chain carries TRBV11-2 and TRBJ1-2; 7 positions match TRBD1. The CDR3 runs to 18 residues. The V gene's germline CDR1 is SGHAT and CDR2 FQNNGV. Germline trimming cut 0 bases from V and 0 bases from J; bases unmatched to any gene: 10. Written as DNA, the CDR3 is TGTGCCAGCAGCTTAGAAAGCAGACTGACAGGGCCTAACTATGGCTACACCTTC. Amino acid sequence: CASSLESRLTGPNYGYTF.

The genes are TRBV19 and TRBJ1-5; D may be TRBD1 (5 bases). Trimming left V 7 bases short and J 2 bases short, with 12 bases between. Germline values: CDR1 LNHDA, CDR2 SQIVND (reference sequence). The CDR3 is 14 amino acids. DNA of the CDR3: TGTGCCAGTACTCTGGGGCTAGGCAATCAGCCCCAGCATTTT. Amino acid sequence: CASTLGLGNQPQHF.

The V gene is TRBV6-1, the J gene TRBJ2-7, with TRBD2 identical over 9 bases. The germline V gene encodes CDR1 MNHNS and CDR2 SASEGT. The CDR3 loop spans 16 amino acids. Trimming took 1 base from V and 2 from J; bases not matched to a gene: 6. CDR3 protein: CASSEGLAGSTYEQYF. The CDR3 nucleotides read TGTGCCAGCAGTGAAGGGCTAGCGGGATCCACCTACGAGCAGTACTTC.

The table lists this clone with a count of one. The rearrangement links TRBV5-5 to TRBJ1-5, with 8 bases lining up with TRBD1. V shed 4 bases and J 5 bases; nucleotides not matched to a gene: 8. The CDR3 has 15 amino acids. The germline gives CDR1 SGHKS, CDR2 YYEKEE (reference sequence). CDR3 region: CASSPGAGGYQPQHF. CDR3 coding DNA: TGTGCCAGCAGCCCCGGTGCAGGGGGCTATCAGCCCCAGCATTTT.

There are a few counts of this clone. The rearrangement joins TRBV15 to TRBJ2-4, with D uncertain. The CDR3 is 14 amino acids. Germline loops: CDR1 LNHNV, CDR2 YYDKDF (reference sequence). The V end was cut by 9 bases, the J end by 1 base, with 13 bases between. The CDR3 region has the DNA TGTGCCACGGCATCTCCCGGGGCCAAAAACATTCAGTACTTC. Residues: CATASPGAKNIQYF.

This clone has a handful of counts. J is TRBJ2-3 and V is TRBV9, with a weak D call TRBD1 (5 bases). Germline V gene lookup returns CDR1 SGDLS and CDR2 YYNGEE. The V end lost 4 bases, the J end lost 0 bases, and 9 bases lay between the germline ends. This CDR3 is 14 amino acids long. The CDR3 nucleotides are TGTGCCAGCAGCTGGGGCGATAGCACAGATACGCAGTATTTT. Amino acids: CASSWGDSTDTQYF.

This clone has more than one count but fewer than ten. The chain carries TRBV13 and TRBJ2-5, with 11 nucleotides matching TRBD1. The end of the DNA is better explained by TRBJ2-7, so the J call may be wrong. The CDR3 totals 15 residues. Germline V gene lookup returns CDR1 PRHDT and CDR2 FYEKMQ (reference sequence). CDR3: CASSMGTGGIYEQYF. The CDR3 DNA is TGTGCCAGCAGCATGGGGACAGGGGGTATTTACGAGCAGTACTTC.

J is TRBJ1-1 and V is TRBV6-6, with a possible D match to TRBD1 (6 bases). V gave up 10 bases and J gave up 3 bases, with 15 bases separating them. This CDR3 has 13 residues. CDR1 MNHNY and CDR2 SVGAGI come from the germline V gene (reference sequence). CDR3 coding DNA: TGTGCCACCTTGAGGCAGGGGCACACTGAAGCTTTCTTT. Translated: CATLRQGHTEAFF.

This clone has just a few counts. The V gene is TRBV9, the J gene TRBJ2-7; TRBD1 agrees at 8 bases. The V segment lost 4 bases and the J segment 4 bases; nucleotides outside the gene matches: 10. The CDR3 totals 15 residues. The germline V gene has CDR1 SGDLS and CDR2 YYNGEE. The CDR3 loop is CASSFRGQGGYEQYF. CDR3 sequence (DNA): TGTGCCAGCAGCTTTCGAGGACAGGGAGGTTACGAGCAGTACTTC.

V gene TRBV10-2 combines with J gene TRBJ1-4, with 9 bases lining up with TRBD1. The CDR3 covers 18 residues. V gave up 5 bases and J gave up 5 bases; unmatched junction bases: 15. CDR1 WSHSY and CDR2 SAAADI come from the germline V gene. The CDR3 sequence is CASSPQGAASGLNEKLFF. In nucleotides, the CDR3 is TGCGCCAGCAGTCCACAGGGGGCGGCAAGTGGCCTAAATGAAAAACTGTTTTTT.

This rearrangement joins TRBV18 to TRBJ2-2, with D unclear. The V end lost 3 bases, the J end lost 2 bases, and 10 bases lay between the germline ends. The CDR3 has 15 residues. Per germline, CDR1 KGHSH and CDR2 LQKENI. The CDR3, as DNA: TGTGCCAGCTCACCCCCAGAACAAAACACCGGGGAGCTGTTTTTT. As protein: CASSPPEQNTGELFF.

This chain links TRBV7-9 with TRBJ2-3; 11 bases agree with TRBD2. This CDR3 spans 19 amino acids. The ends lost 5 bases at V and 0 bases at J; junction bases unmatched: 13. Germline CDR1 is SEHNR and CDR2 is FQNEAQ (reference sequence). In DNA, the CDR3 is TGTGCCAGCAGCCCGAGTCCCGGGACTAGCGGTTGGAGCACAGATACGCAGTATTTT. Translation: CASSPSPGTSGWSTDTQYF.

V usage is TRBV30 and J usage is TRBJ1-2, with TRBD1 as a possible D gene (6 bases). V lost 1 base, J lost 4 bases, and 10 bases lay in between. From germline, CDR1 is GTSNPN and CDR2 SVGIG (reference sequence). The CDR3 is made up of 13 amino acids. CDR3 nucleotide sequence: TGTGCCTGGAGTGGACAGGACTTCTATGGCTACACCTTC. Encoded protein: CAWSGQDFYGYTF.

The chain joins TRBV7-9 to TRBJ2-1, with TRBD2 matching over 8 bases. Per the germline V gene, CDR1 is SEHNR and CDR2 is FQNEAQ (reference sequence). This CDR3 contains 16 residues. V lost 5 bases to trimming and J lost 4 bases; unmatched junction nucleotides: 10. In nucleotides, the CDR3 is TGTGCCAGCAGCGCCCCCCGGGGGGGAAGATACAATGAGCAGTTCTTC. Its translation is CASSAPRGGRYNEQFF.

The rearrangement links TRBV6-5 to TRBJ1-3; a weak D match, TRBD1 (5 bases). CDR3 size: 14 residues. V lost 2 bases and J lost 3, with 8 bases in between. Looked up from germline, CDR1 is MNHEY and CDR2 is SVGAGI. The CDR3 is CASSYGHRGNTIYF. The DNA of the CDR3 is TGTGCCAGCAGTTACGGACACCGTGGAAACACCATATATTTT.